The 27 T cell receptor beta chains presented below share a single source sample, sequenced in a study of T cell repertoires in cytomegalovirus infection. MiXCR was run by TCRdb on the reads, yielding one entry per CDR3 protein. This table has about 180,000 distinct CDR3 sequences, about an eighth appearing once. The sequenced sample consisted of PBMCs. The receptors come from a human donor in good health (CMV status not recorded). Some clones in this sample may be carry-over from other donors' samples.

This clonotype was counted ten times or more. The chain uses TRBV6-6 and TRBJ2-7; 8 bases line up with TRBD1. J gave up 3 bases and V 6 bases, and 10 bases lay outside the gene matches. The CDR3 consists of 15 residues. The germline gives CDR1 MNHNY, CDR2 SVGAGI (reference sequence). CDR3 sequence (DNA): TGTGCCAGCAGAGGACAGGGAACAAAGGGCTACGAGCAGTACTTC. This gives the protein CASRGQGTKGYEQYF.

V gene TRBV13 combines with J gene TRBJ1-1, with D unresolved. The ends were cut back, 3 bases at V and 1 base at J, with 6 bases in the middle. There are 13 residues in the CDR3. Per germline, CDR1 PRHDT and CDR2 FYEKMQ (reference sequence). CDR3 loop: CASSFNKNTEAFF. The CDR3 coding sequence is TGTGCCAGCAGCTTCAACAAGAACACTGAAGCTTTCTTT.

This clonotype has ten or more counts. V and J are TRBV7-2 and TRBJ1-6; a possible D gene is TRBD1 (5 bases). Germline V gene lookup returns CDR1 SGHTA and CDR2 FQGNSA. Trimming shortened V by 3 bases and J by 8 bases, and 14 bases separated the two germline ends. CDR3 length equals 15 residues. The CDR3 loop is CASSLWGSRDSPLHF. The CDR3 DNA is TGTGCCAGCAGCTTGTGGGGGTCGAGGGATTCACCCCTCCACTTT.

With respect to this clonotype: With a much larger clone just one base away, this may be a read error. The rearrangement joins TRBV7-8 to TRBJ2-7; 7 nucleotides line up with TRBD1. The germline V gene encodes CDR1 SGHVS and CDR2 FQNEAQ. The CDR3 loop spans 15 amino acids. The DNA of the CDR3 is TGTTCCAGCAGCCGGCCGACAGGGATCGATTACGAGCAGTACTTC. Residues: CSSSRPTGIDYEQYF.

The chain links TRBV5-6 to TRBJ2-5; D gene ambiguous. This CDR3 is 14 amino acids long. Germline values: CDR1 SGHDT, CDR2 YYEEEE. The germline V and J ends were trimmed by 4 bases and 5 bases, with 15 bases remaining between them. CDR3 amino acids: CASSPIGVRETQYF. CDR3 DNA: TGTGCCAGCAGCCCTATAGGAGTGCGGGAGACCCAGTACTTC.

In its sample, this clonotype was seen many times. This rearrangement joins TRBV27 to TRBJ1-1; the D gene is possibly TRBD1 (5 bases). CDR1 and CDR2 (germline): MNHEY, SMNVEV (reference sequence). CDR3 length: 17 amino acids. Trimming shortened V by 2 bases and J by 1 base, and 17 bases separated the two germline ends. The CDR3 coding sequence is TGTGCCAGCAGTTTAGGGATGCAGGGAAAGTCGAACACTGAAGCTTTCTTT. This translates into CASSLGMQGKSNTEAFF.

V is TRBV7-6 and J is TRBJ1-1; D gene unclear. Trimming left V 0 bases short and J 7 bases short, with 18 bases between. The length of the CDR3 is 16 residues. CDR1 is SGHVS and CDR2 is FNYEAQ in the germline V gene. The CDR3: CASSLASSLGRNEAFF. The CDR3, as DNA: TGTGCCAGCAGCTTAGCTTCGTCACTAGGGCGGAATGAAGCTTTCTTT. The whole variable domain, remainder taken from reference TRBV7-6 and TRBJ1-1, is GAGVSQSPRYKVTKRGQDVALRCDPISGHVSLYWYRQALGQGPEFLTYFNYEAQQDKSGLPNDRFSAERPEGSISTLTIQRTEQRDSAMYRCASSLASSLGRNEAFFGQGTRLTVV.

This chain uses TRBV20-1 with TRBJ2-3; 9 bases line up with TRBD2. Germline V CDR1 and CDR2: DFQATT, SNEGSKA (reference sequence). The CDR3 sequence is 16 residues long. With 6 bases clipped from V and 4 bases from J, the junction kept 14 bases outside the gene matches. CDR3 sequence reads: CSAHLDAGGKSDTQYF. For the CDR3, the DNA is TGCAGTGCCCACCTCGATGCGGGGGGGAAATCAGATACGCAGTATTTT.

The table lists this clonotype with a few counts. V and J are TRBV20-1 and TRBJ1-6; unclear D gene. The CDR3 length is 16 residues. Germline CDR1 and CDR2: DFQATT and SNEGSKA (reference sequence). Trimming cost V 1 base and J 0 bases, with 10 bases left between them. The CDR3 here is CSARVQDLSYNSPLHF. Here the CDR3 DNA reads TGCAGTGCTAGAGTTCAGGACCTCTCCTATAATTCACCCCTCCACTTT.

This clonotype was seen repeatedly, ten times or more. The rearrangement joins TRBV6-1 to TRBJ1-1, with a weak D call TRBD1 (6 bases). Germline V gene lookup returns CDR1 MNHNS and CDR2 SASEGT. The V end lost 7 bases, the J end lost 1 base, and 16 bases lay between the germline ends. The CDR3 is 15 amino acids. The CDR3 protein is CASMPWGLGNTEAFF. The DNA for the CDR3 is TGTGCCAGCATGCCCTGGGGGCTGGGGAACACTGAAGCTTTCTTT.

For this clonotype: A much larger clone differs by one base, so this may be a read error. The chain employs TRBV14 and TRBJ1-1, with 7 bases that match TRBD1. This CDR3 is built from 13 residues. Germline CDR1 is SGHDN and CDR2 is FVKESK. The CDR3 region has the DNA TGTACCAGCAGCCCGGGACAGCACACTGAAGCTTTCTTT. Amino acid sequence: CTSSPGQHTEAFF.

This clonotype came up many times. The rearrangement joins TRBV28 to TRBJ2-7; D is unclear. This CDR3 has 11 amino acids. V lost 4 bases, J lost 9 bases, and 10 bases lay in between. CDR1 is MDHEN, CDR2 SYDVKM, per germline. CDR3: CASSYLGGQYF. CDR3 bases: TGTGCCAGCAGTTACCTAGGCGGGCAGTACTTC.

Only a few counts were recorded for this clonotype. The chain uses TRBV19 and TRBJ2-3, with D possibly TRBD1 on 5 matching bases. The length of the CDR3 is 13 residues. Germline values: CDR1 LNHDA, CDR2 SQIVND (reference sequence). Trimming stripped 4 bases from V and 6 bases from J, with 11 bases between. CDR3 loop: CASSRTNRDTQYF. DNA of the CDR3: TGTGCCAGTAGTAGGACCAACAGGGATACGCAGTATTTT.

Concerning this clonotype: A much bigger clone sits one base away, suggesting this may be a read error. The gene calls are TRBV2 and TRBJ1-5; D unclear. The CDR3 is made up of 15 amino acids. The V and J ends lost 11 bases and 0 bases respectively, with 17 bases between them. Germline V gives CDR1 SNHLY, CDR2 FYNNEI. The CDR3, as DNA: TGTGCCTGCCTCGGGCAACCCACTAGCAATCAGCCCCAGCATTTT. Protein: CACLGQPTSNQPQHF. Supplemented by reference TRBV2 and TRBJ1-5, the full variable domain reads EPEVTQTPSHQVTQMGQEVILRCVPISNHLYFYWYRQILGQKVEFLVSFYNNEISEKSEIFDDQFSVERPDGSNFTLKIRSTKLEDSAMYFCACLGQPTSNQPQHFGDGTRLSIL.

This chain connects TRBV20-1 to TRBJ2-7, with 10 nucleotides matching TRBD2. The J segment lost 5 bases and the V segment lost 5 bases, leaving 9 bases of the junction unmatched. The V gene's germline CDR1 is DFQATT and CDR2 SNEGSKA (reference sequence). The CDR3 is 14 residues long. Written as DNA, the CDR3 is TGCAGTGCTCTGAGCGGGAGGGCCTTCAACGAGCAGTACTTC. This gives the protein CSALSGRAFNEQYF.

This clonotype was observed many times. In DNA form, the CDR3 reads TGTGCCAGCAGCTTCGCCCGGGCCGTAGCTAACTATGGCTACACCTTC. It yields the protein CASSFARAVANYGYTF. This chain links TRBV7-2 with TRBJ1-2, with D uncertain. V lost 3 bases and J 0 bases, leaving 14 bases between the germline ends. The CDR3 sequence is 16 residues long. Germline-derived CDR1 and CDR2 are SGHTA and FQGNSA.

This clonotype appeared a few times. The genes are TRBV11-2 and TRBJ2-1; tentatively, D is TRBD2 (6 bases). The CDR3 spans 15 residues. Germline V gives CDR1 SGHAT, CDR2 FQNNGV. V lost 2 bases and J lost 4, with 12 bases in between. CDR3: CASSLILAEYNEQFF. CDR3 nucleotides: TGTGCCAGCAGCTTAATACTAGCAGAATACAATGAGCAGTTCTTC.

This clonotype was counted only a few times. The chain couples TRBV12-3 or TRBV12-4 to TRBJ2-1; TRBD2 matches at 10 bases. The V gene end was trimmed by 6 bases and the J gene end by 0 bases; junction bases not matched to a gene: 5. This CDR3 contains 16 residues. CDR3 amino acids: CASRSSGGSSYNEQFF. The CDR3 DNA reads TGTGCCAGCAGAAGTAGCGGGGGGAGCTCCTACAATGAGCAGTTCTTC.

The CDR3 spells CSVGQGVGYEQYF. In nucleotides, the CDR3 is TGCAGCGTTGGGCAGGGCGTGGGCTACGAGCAGTACTTC. This chain uses TRBV29-1 with TRBJ2-7; weak D call: TRBD1 (5 bases). The V end was cut by 4 bases, the J end by 3 bases, with 13 bases between. This CDR3 comprises 13 residues. Germline loops: CDR1 SQVTM, CDR2 ANQGSEA.

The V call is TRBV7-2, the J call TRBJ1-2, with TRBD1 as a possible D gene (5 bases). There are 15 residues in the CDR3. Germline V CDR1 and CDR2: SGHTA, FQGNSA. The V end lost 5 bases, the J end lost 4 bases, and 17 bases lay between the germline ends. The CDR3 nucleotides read TGTGCCAGCAGCCGCCTTGACAGAGATACCTATGGCTACACCTTC. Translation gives CASSRLDRDTYGYTF.

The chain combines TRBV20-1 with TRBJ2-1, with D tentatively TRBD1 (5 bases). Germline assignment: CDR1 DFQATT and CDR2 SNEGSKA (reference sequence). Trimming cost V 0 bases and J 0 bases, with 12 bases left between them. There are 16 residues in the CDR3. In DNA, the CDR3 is TGCAGTGCTAGAGATCTGGGGCGAGGCTCCTACAATGAGCAGTTCTTC. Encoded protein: CSARDLGRGSYNEQFF.

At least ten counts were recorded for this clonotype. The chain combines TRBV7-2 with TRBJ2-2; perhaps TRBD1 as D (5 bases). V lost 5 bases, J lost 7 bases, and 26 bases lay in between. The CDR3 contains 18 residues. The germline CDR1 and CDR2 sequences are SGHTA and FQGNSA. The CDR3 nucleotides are TGTGCCAGCAGCCTAGTAGGGGTCTGGATGCTGGGCGGCGGGGAGCTGTTTTTT. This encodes CASSLVGVWMLGGGELFF.

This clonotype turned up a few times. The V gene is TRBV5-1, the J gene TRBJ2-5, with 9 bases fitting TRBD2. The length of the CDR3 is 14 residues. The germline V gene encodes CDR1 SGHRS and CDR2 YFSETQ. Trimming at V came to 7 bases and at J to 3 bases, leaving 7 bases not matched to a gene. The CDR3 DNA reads TGCGCCAGCGGCGGGACTAGCAGCAAAGAGACCCAGTACTTC. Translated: CASGGTSSKETQYF.

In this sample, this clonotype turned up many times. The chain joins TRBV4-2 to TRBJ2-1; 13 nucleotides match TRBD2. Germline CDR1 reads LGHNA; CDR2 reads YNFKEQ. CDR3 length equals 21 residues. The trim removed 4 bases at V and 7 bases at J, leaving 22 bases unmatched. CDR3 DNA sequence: TGTGCCAGCAGCCCGCGAACGCAACCCGGACTAGCGGGAGTAGCTGGGAATGAGCAGTTCTTC. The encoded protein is CASSPRTQPGLAGVAGNEQFF.

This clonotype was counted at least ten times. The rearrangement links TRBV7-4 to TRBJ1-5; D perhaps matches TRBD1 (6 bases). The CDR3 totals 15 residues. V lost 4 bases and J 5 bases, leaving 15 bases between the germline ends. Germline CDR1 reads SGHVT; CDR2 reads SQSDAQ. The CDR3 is CASSSPGGADQPQHF. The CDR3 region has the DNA TGTGCCAGCAGCTCCCCCGGGGGGGCAGATCAGCCCCAGCATTTT. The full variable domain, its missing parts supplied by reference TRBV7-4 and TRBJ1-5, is GAGVSQSPRYKVAKRGRDVALRCDSISGHVTLYWYRQTLGQGSEVLTYSQSDAQRDKSGRPSGRFSAERPERSVSTLKIQRTEQGDSAVYLCASSSPGGADQPQHFGDGTRLSIL.

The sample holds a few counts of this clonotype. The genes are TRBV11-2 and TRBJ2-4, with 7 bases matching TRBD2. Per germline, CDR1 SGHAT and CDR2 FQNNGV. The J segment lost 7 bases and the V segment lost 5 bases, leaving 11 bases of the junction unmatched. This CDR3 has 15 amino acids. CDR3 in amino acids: CASSPRQGGVNIQYF. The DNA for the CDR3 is TGTGCCAGCAGCCCCCGGCAGGGAGGGGTGAACATTCAGTACTTC.

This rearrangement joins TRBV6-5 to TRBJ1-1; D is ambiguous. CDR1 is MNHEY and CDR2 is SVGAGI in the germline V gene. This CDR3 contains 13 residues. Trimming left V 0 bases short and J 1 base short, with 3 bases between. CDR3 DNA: TGTGCCAGCAGTTACTCGACGAACACTGAAGCTTTCTTT. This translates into CASSYSTNTEAFF.